This TCR beta chain was identified in a study of T cell changes during pregnancy in multiple sclerosis. Germline CDR1 SGHTA, CDR2 FQGNSA. The CDR3 runs to 15 residues. The trim removed 4 bases at V and 0 bases at J, leaving 3 bases unmatched. Sequenced by immunoSEQ multiplex PCR; TCRdb stores in-frame clones only, minus some. The data contain approximately 13,000 clones, 75% to 90% of them singletons. The chain links TRBV7-2 to TRBJ1-2; 9 bases are a match to TRBD1. The TCR originated in a female donor in good health, enrolled as a control in a pregnancy study. The source material was CD8+ T cells from peripheral blood mononuclear cells, sampled after pregnancy. The CDR3 loop is CASSSRTGANYGYTF. CDR3 in DNA: TGTGCCAGCAGCTCCCGGACAGGGGCTAACTATGGCTACACCTTC.